What follows are 20 T cell receptor beta chains derived from one specimen sequenced in a study of blood T cell repertoires in COVID-19. TCRdb's copy holds only in-frame clones and misses some; the assay was immunoSEQ multiplex PCR. Of 190,000 or so clones in the sample, 75% to 90% were seen once. Sequencing was carried out using PBMCs or T cells enriched from blood (not recorded which). These receptors were collected from a man in his forties who had recovered from COVID-19.

The chain couples TRBV12-3 or TRBV12-4 to TRBJ1-2, with TRBD1 as a possible D gene (5 bases). V was cut by 5 bases and J by 8 bases, with 12 bases left in between. The CDR3 has 12 residues. For the CDR3, the DNA is TGTGCCAGCAGTCGGGGGACCGCCGGCTACACCTTC. This sequence encodes CASSRGTAGYTF.

The gene calls are TRBV9 and TRBJ1-1; 7 bases are shared with TRBD1. CDR3 length: 13 amino acids. V lost 2 bases to trimming and J lost 4 bases; unmatched junction nucleotides: 2. The germline V gene encodes CDR1 SGDLS and CDR2 YYNGEE. CDR3 region: CASSVRDSTEAFF. The CDR3 nucleotides read TGTGCCAGCAGCGTCCGGGACAGCACTGAAGCTTTCTTT.

The chain combines TRBV29-1 with TRBJ2-7; 8 bases agree with TRBD2. There are 13 residues in the CDR3. CDR1 is SQVTM and CDR2 is ANQGSEA in the germline V gene. With 7 bases clipped from V and 1 base from J, the junction kept 6 bases outside the gene matches. For the CDR3, the DNA is TGCAGCGCCGCGGGGGGACGATCCTACGAGCAGTACTTC. It codes for CSAAGGRSYEQYF.

The chain is built from TRBV2 and TRBJ2-5; TRBD2 matches at 11 bases. This CDR3 has 14 amino acids. Looked up from germline, CDR1 is SNHLY and CDR2 is FYNNEI. V lost 7 bases and J lost 2; bases outside the gene matches: 3. CDR3: CASNRLAGQETQYF. In DNA, the CDR3 is TGTGCCAGCAACAGACTAGCGGGGCAAGAGACCCAGTACTTC. Full variable domain (missing parts from reference TRBV2 and TRBJ2-5): EPEVTQTPSHQVTQMGQEVILRCVPISNHLYFYWYRQILGQKVEFLVSFYNNEISEKSEIFDDQFSVERPDGSNFTLKIRSTKLEDSAMYFCASNRLAGQETQYFGPGTRLLVL.

The gene calls are TRBV7-8 and TRBJ2-3, with 8 bases lining up with TRBD1. Trimming removed 0 bases from V and 3 bases from J; junction bases left unmatched: 5. Germline-derived CDR1 and CDR2 are SGHVS and FQNEAQ. The CDR3 spans 16 residues. In DNA, the CDR3 is TGTGCCAGCAGCTTAGCGGGACAGGTTTTAACAGATACGCAGTATTTT. Protein sequence: CASSLAGQVLTDTQYF.

The chain combines TRBV5-6 with TRBJ2-5; TRBD1 matches at 8 bases. Germline trimming cut 4 bases from V and 5 bases from J; bases unmatched to any gene: 13. Germline CDR1 is SGHDT and CDR2 is YYEEEE. This CDR3 contains 16 residues. The CDR3 loop reads CASSDRGLNLGETQYF. CDR3 DNA: TGTGCCAGCAGCGACAGGGGACTTAATCTTGGGGAGACCCAGTACTTC. Filled out from reference TRBV5-6 and TRBJ2-5, the complete variable domain reads DAGVTQSPTHLIKTRGQQVTLRCSPKSGHDTVSWYQQALGQGPQFIFQYYEEEERQRGNFPDRFSGHQFPNYSSELNVNALLLGDSALYLCASSDRGLNLGETQYFGPGTRLLVL.

The chain recombines TRBV28 with TRBJ1-1, with D tentatively TRBD1 (5 bases). V was pared by 5 bases and J by 3 bases, with 7 bases between. The CDR3 has 12 amino acids. Germline CDR1 is MDHEN and CDR2 is SYDVKM. CDR3 region: CASSGGDTEAFF. CDR3 DNA: TGTGCCAGCAGTGGGGGGGACACTGAAGCTTTCTTT.

This clone showed up just once. The CDR3 bases are TGTGCCAGTAGTATCCGGGAACCTAATGAAAAACTGTTTTTT. This sequence encodes CASSIREPNEKLFF. The rearrangement joins TRBV19 to TRBJ1-4; no clear D gene. CDR1 and CDR2 from the germline V gene are LNHDA and SQIVND (reference sequence). V gave up 3 bases and J gave up 3 bases, with 8 bases separating them. The CDR3 extends over 14 amino acids.

In this sample, this clone turned up a few times. The chain employs TRBV15 and TRBJ1-1; D may be TRBD1 (5 bases). CDR1 and CDR2 (germline): LNHNV, YYDKDF (reference sequence). CDR3 length: 15 residues. The V gene lost 0 bases and the J gene lost 6 bases, with 14 bases spanning the gap. Here the CDR3 reads CATSRDAVRVAEAFF. The CDR3 nucleotides read TGTGCCACCAGCAGAGATGCCGTCAGGGTGGCTGAAGCTTTCTTT.

CDR3 in amino acids: CASSPGTGGTTDTEAFF. CDR3 coding DNA: TGTGCCAGCAGCCCCGGGACAGGGGGAACAACGGACACTGAAGCTTTCTTT. The V call is TRBV7-9, the J call TRBJ1-1; 11 positions agree with TRBD1. CDR3 length: 17 residues. The V segment lost 5 bases and the J segment 3 bases; nucleotides outside the gene matches: 11. CDR1 is SEHNR, CDR2 FQNEAQ, per germline (reference sequence).

A note on this clone: At one boundary the junction diverges from the germline segment, which might be a read error. The chain couples TRBV11-2 to TRBJ1-1; 8 bases are a match to TRBD1. This CDR3 is built from 15 residues. Germline V gives CDR1 SGHAT, CDR2 FQNNGV. The CDR3 DNA sequence: TGTGCCAGCACCTTACGGACAGGGAGGATCACTGAAGCTTTCTTT. This sequence encodes CASTLRTGRITEAFF.

This clone was seen a handful of times. The chain joins TRBV27 to TRBJ1-1; TRBD1 agrees at 8 bases. The CDR3 consists of 18 residues. V gave up 0 bases and J gave up 5 bases; unmatched junction bases: 14. Germline values: CDR1 MNHEY, CDR2 SMNVEV (reference sequence). The DNA for the CDR3 is TGTGCCAGCAGTTTATCGAGGACAGGGCGAGGGGGAACGACTGAAGCTTTCTTT. The encoded protein is CASSLSRTGRGGTTEAFF.

The chain carries TRBV19 and TRBJ1-5; tentatively, D is TRBD1 (6 bases). Looked up from germline, CDR1 is LNHDA and CDR2 is SQIVND (reference sequence). V was trimmed by 9 bases and J by 3 bases, leaving 15 bases between them. CDR3 length equals 14 residues. CDR3 in amino acids: CASRRGGPNQPQHF. The CDR3 DNA reads as TGTGCCAGCAGAAGAGGGGGACCCAATCAGCCCCAGCATTTT.

The chain joins TRBV6-4 to TRBJ1-2, with 7 bases matching TRBD1. The CDR3 contains 17 residues. The germline V gene has CDR1 MRHNA and CDR2 SNTAGT. J lost 3 bases, V lost 10 bases, and 20 bases had no gene match. The CDR3: CAITVGYRGEGYYGYTF. CDR3 bases: TGTGCCATTACGGTGGGCTACAGGGGCGAAGGGTACTATGGCTACACCTTC.

The chain links TRBV5-8 to TRBJ1-2; 7 positions match TRBD1. V lost 3 bases, J lost 4 bases, and 6 bases stayed unmatched. Germline V lookup: CDR1 SGHTS, CDR2 YDEGEE. CDR3 size: 14 residues. The CDR3 bases are TGTGCCAGCAGCTCAGGGGGAGTACTCTATGGCTACACCTTC. Protein: CASSSGGVLYGYTF.

This clone was found a few times. This rearrangement joins TRBV7-3 to TRBJ1-5; 8 bases are a match to TRBD1. V shed 5 bases and J 2 bases; nucleotides not matched to a gene: 2. This CDR3 has 14 residues. Germline assignment: CDR1 SGHTA and CDR2 FQGTGA. CDR3 bases: TGTGCCAGCAGCCTGACAGGGGGCAATCAGCCCCAGCATTTT. Translating it yields CASSLTGGNQPQHF.

V and J are TRBV6-1 and TRBJ2-1, with 8 bases identical to TRBD2. The germline CDR1 and CDR2 sequences are MNHNS and SASEGT. The CDR3 covers 17 residues. Trimming at V came to 1 base and at J to 2 bases, leaving 7 bases not matched to a gene. The CDR3 is CASSEVSLAATYNEQFF. DNA of the CDR3: TGTGCCAGCAGTGAAGTTTCACTAGCGGCCACCTACAATGAGCAGTTCTTC.

The V gene is TRBV14, the J gene TRBJ2-1; the match to TRBD2 covers 10 bases. This CDR3 contains 19 residues. V was clipped by 5 bases and J by 0 bases; unmatched bases: 13. Looked up from germline, CDR1 is SGHDN and CDR2 is FVKESK. The chain's CDR3 is CASSGIPGLAFSSYNEQFF. The CDR3 DNA reads TGTGCCAGCAGCGGAATCCCGGGACTAGCGTTCAGCTCCTACAATGAGCAGTTCTTC.

The chain links TRBV30 to TRBJ2-1, with D possibly being TRBD2 (5 bases). Germline V gene lookup returns CDR1 GTSNPN and CDR2 SVGIG (reference sequence). The CDR3 loop spans 16 amino acids. Trimming shortened V by 0 bases and J by 8 bases, and 20 bases separated the two germline ends. The CDR3 is CAWSVGAGPPPHEQFF. In DNA, the CDR3 is TGTGCCTGGAGTGTGGGAGCCGGGCCCCCACCACATGAGCAGTTCTTC.

This clone was found a few times. The chain is built from TRBV28 and TRBJ1-2, with 9 bases lining up with TRBD1. CDR3 length: 16 amino acids. V trimming: 5 bases; J trimming: 1 base; junction bases outside the gene matches: 8. Germline V lookup: CDR1 MDHEN, CDR2 SYDVKM. CDR3 nucleotide sequence: TGTGCCAGCAGTCGACAGGGGGTCTATTATAACTATGGCTACACCTTC. Amino acids: CASSRQGVYYNYGYTF.